A single sample is the source of the 14 T cell receptor beta chains below, sequenced in a study of blood T cell repertoires in COVID-19. Method: immunoSEQ multiplex PCR; TCRdb's copy keeps in-frame clones and lacks some. The table includes 350,000 to 550,000 clones, 85% to 90% detected once. The specimen sequenced was PBMCs or T cells enriched from blood (not recorded which). The receptors originated from a man younger than 45 who had recovered from COVID-19.

The gene calls are TRBV7-9 and TRBJ2-1, with TRBD2 matching 8 bases. CDR3 length: 15 residues. The germline gives CDR1 SEHNR, CDR2 FQNEAQ (reference sequence). Trimming cost V 2 bases and J 4 bases; bases outside gene matches: 4. The CDR3 is CASSLTGGGYNEQFF. In nucleotides, the CDR3 is TGTGCCAGCAGCTTAACGGGAGGGGGGTACAATGAGCAGTTCTTC.

V is TRBV5-1 and J is TRBJ1-2; perhaps TRBD1 as D (5 bases). Germline V lookup: CDR1 SGHRS, CDR2 YFSETQ. V was trimmed by 3 bases and J by 3 bases, leaving 12 bases between them. The CDR3 runs 14 residues. CDR3 loop: CASSYVQGYYGYTF. The DNA of the CDR3 is TGCGCCAGCAGCTACGTTCAGGGTTACTATGGCTACACCTTC.

The chain has TRBV19 and TRBJ2-1; 9 bases line up with TRBD1. The CDR3 contains 14 residues. Germline-derived CDR1 and CDR2 are LNHDA and SQIVND (reference sequence). V gave up 5 bases and J gave up 4 bases; unmatched junction bases: 3. The CDR3 DNA reads TGTGCCAGTAGTGGGGGACAGGGATACAATGAGCAGTTCTTC. Amino acid sequence: CASSGGQGYNEQFF.

The rearrangement uses TRBV6-5 and TRBJ2-7; weak D call: TRBD2 (5 bases). CDR1 is MNHEY and CDR2 is SVGAGI in the germline V gene. CDR3 size: 14 residues. V gave up 4 bases and J gave up 7 bases, with 17 bases separating them. The CDR3 sequence: CASSSRAPLVEQYF. The CDR3 DNA follows: TGTGCCAGCAGTTCGCGGGCCCCCCTTGTAGAGCAGTACTTC.

The V and J genes are TRBV2 and TRBJ1-2; TRBD1 aligns across 7 bases. Germline V lookup: CDR1 SNHLY, CDR2 FYNNEI. Losses at the gene ends were 8 bases for V and 8 bases for J; bases not matched to a gene: 14. The CDR3 consists of 14 residues. The CDR3 here is CASQEGAGSWGYTF. The CDR3, as DNA: TGTGCCAGCCAGGAGGGGGCTGGAAGTTGGGGCTACACCTTC. The variable domain in full, completed from reference TRBV2 and TRBJ1-2, reads EPEVTQTPSHQVTQMGQEVILRCVPISNHLYFYWYRQILGQKVEFLVSFYNNEISEKSEIFDDQFSVERPDGSNFTLKIRSTKLEDSAMYFCASQEGAGSWGYTFGSGTRLTVV.

The rearrangement joins TRBV30 to TRBJ1-1; D is possibly TRBD1 (5 bases). Per germline, CDR1 GTSNPN and CDR2 SVGIG (reference sequence). V was shortened by 0 bases and J by 10 bases, with 24 bases between the two germline ends. This CDR3 region has 16 residues. The CDR3 spells CAWSVLGQGWKRGAFF. The CDR3 bases are TGTGCCTGGAGTGTTCTGGGCCAGGGTTGGAAACGAGGAGCTTTCTTT.

The genes are TRBV6-5 and TRBJ2-7; no clear D gene. V lost 0 bases to trimming and J lost 3 bases, with 12 bases between them. This CDR3 region has 15 residues. CDR1 is MNHEY and CDR2 is SVGAGI in the germline V gene. The CDR3 loop is CASSYSGGNNYEQYF. CDR3 bases: TGTGCCAGCAGTTACTCTGGCGGCAACAACTACGAGCAGTACTTC.

V gene TRBV7-9 combines with J gene TRBJ1-3; 8 positions match TRBD1. Germline loops: CDR1 SEHNR, CDR2 FQNEAQ (reference sequence). The V gene end was trimmed by 8 bases and the J gene end by 3 bases; junction bases not matched to a gene: 6. The CDR3 extends over 14 amino acids. DNA for the CDR3: TGTGCCAGCGGAGTACAGGGGGGTGGAAACACCATATATTTT. Its translation: CASGVQGGGNTIYF. Combining the CDR3 with reference TRBV7-9 and TRBJ1-3 gives the whole variable domain DTGVSQNPRHKITKRGQNVTFRCDPISEHNRLYWYRQTLGQGPEFLTYFQNEAQLEKSRLLSDRFSAERPKGSFSTLEIQRTEQGDSAMYLCASGVQGGGNTIYFGEGSWLTVV.

The chain links TRBV30 to TRBJ1-1; D remains ambiguous. Per the germline V gene, CDR1 is GTSNPN and CDR2 is SVGIG (reference sequence). Trimming removed 3 bases at V and 4 bases at J, with 9 bases between. The CDR3 covers 12 residues. The CDR3 is CAWRRSRTEAFF. The DNA for the CDR3 is TGTGCCTGGAGGAGGAGTCGCACTGAAGCTTTCTTT.

The gene calls are TRBV10-1 and TRBJ2-3, with D perhaps matching TRBD1 (5 bases). This CDR3 is built from 14 residues. Trimming removed 2 bases from V and 1 base from J, with 7 bases in between. Germline loops: CDR1 WNHNN, CDR2 SYGVQD (reference sequence). DNA of the CDR3: TGCGCCAGCAGTGAGCAGGGTGGCACAGATACGCAGTATTTT. Translated: CASSEQGGTDTQYF.

As DNA, the CDR3 is TGTGCCAGCAGCCATTCCTGGCGGGAGGGCCGGAATACGCAGTATTTT. This codes for CASSHSWREGRNTQYF. This chain joins TRBV3-1 (or the pseudogene TRBV3-2) and TRBJ2-3, with TRBD2 identical over 9 bases. V dropped 3 bases and J dropped 7; count of bases not matched to a gene: 11. In germline, CDR1 is LGHDT, CDR2 YNNKEL (reference sequence). This CDR3 is built from 16 residues.

This rearrangement joins TRBV5-1 to TRBJ1-6; D is perhaps TRBD1 (5 bases). CDR3 length equals 15 residues. Between the trimmed V and J ends, which lost 0 bases and 10 bases, there was a span of 14 bases. Germline V gene sequence: CDR1 SGHRS, CDR2 YFSETQ. The CDR3: CASSLALGDGSPLHF. CDR3 in DNA: TGCGCCAGCAGCTTGGCCTTAGGGGATGGATCACCCCTCCACTTT.

V is TRBV10-3 and J is TRBJ2-5; 11 nucleotides align to TRBD1. The germline V gene encodes CDR1 ENHRY and CDR2 SYGVKD. After removal of 2 bases from V and 5 bases from J, the junction contained 4 bases not matched to a gene. This CDR3 comprises 15 residues. This chain's CDR3 is CAISEGTGGIETQYF. In DNA form, the CDR3 reads TGTGCCATCAGTGAGGGGACAGGGGGAATTGAGACCCAGTACTTC.

This clone showed up just once. This chain uses TRBV15 with TRBJ2-1; perhaps TRBD2 as D (6 bases). This CDR3 spans 16 amino acids. Germline values: CDR1 LNHNV, CDR2 YYDKDF (reference sequence). Trimming took 5 bases from V and 4 from J, leaving 18 bases between them. The CDR3 protein is CATSQNPGLGYNEQFF. The CDR3 nucleotides are TGTGCCACCAGCCAAAACCCGGGACTCGGGTACAATGAGCAGTTCTTC.